The T cell receptor (beta chain) under discussion was sequenced for a study of stem cell transplantation in POMP-related autoinflammatory disease. TCRdb's table, derived via immunoSEQ multiplex PCR, lists solely in-frame clones and lacks some. The top ten hold 10% to 15% of the sample, which has around 9,000 clones, just over 85% seen once. Trimming at V came to 3 bases and at J to 1 base, leaving 1 base not matched to a gene. The CDR3 has 14 amino acids. The germline CDR1 and CDR2 sequences are MNHNS and SASEGT. The chain has TRBV6-1 and TRBJ1-1; 8 bases align to TRBD1. The TCR sequence derives from a human patient with POMP-related autoinflammation and immune dysregulation (PRAID). The graft donor may have given rise to some T cells. The material sequenced was CD8+ T cells from PBMCs, taken after stem cell transplantation. The chain's CDR3 is CASSDDRGNTEAFF. In DNA, the CDR3 is TGTGCCAGCAGTGATGACAGGGGGAACACTGAAGCTTTCTTT.